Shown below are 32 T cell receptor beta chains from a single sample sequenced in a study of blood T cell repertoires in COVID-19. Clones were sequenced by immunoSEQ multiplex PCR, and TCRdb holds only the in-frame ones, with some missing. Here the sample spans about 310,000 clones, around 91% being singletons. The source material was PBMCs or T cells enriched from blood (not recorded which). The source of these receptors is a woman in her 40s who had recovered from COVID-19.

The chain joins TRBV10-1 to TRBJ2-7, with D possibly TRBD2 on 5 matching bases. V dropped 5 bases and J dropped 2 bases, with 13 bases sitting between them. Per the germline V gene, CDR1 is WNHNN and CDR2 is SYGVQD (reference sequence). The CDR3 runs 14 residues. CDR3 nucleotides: TGCGCCAGCAGTCCCGCGGGCCGTACCTACGAGCAGTACTTC. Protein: CASSPAGRTYEQYF.

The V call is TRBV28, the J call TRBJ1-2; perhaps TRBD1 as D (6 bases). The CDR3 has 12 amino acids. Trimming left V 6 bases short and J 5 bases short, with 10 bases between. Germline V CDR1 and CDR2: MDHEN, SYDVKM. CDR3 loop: CASRRQAYGYTF. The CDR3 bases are TGTGCCAGCAGGAGACAGGCATATGGCTACACCTTC.

CDR3 sequence reads: CASSIDGGGSPYEQYF. The CDR3 region has the DNA TGTGCCAGTAGTATAGACGGGGGAGGCTCCCCCTACGAGCAGTACTTC. The chain is built from TRBV19 and TRBJ2-7; D perhaps matches TRBD2 (6 bases). Germline V CDR1 and CDR2: LNHDA, SQIVND (reference sequence). CDR3 size: 16 residues. Between the trimmed V and J ends, which lost 0 bases and 2 bases, there was a span of 14 bases.

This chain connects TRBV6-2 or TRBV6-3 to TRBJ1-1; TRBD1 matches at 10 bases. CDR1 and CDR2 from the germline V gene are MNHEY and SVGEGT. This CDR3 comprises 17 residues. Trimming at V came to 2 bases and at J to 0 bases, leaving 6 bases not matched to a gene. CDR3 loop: CASSYLTGGAMNTEAFF. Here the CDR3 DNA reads TGTGCCAGCAGTTACCTGACAGGGGGCGCGATGAACACTGAAGCTTTCTTT.

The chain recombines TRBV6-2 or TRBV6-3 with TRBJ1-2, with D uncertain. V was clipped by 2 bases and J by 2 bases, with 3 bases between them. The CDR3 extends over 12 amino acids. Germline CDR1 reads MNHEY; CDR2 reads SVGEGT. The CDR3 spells CASSYLNYGYTF. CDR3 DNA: TGTGCCAGCAGTTACCTGAACTATGGCTACACCTTC.

CDR3 protein: CASSQDRVGGYTF. The DNA of the CDR3 is TGTGCCAGCAGCCAGGACAGGGTAGGCGGCTACACCTTC. The chain is built from TRBV7-2 and TRBJ1-2; 8 nucleotides agree with TRBD1. CDR3 length: 13 residues. V lost 5 bases and J lost 8; bases outside the gene matches: 7. CDR1 and CDR2 from the germline V gene are SGHTA and FQGNSA.

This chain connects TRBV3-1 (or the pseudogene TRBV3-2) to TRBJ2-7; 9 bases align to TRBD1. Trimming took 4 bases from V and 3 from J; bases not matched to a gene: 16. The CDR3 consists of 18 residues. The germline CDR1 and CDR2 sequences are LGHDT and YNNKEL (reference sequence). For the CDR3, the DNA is TGTGCCAGCAGCCGACGGGACAGGGTAAGAGGAGGTCACTACGAGCAGTACTTC. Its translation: CASSRRDRVRGGHYEQYF.

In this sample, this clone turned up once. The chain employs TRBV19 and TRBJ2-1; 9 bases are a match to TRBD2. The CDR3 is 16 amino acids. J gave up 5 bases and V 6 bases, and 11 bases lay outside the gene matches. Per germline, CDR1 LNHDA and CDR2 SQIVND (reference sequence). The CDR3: CASRDWREGPNNEQFF. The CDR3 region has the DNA TGTGCCAGTAGGGACTGGCGGGAGGGCCCGAACAATGAGCAGTTCTTC. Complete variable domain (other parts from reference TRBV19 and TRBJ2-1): DGGITQSPKYLFRKEGQNVTLSCEQNLNHDAMYWYRQDPGQGLRLIYYSQIVNDFQKGDIAEGYSVSREKKESFPLTVTSAQKNPTAFYLCASRDWREGPNNEQFFGPGTRLTVL.

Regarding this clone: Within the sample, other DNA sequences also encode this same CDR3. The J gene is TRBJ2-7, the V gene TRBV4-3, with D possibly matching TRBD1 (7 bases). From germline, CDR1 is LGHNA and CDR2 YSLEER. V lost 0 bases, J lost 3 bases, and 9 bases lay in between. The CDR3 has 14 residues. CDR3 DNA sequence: TGCGCCAGCAGCCAAGACAGGGGGGTCTACGAGCAGTACTTC. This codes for CASSQDRGVYEQYF.

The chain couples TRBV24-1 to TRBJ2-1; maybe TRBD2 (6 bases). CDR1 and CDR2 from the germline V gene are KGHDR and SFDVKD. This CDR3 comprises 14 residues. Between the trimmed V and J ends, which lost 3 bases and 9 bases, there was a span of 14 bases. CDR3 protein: CATSDPRGRPEQFF. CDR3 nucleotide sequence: TGTGCCACCAGTGATCCGCGGGGACGTCCTGAGCAGTTCTTC.

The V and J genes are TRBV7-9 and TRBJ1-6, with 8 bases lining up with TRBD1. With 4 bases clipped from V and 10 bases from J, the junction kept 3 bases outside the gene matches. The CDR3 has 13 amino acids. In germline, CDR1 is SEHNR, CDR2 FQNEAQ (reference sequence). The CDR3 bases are TGTGCCAGCAGCTCGACAGGGGACTCACCCCTCCACTTT. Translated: CASSSTGDSPLHF. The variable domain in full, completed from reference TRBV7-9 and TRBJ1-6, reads DTGVSQNPRHKITKRGQNVTFRCDPISEHNRLYWYRQTLGQGPEFLTYFQNEAQLEKSRLLSDRFSAERPKGSFSTLEIQRTEQGDSAMYLCASSSTGDSPLHFGNGTRLTVT.

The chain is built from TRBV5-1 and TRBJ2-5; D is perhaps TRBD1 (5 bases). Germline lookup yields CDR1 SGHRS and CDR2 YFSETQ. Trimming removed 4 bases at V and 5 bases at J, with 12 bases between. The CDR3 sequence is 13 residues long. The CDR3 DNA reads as TGCGCCAGCAGCCTGGACAAGTGGGAGACCCAGTACTTC. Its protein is CASSLDKWETQYF.

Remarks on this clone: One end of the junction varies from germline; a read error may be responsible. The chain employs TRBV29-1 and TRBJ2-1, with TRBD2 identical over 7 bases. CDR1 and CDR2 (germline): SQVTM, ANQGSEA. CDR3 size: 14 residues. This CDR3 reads CSFEGFGGDNEQFF. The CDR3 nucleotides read TGCAGCTTTGAAGGGTTTGGGGGGGACAATGAGCAGTTCTTC.

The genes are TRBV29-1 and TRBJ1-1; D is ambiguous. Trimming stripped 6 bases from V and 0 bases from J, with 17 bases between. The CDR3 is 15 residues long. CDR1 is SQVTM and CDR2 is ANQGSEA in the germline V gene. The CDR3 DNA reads TGCAGCGTCGATCAAAGGTACAGCCTGAACACTGAAGCTTTCTTT. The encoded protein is CSVDQRYSLNTEAFF.

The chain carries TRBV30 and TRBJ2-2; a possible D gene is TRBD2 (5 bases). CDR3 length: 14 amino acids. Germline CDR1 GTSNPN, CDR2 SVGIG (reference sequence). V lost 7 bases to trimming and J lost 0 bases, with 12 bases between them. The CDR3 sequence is CASSGNTNTGELFF. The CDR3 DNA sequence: TGTGCCTCCTCGGGGAACACGAACACCGGGGAGCTGTTTTTT. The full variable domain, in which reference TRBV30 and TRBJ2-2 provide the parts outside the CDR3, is SQTIHQWPATLVQPVGSPLSLECTVEGTSNPNLYWYRQAAGRGLQLLFYSVGIGQISSEVPQNLSASRPQDRQFILSSKKLLLSDSGFYLCASSGNTNTGELFFGEGSRLTVL.

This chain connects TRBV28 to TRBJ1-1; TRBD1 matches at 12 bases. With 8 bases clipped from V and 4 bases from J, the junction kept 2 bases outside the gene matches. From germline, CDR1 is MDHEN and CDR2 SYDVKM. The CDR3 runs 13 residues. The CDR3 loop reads CASGTGGGTEAFF. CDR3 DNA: TGTGCCAGCGGGACAGGGGGCGGCACTGAAGCTTTCTTT.

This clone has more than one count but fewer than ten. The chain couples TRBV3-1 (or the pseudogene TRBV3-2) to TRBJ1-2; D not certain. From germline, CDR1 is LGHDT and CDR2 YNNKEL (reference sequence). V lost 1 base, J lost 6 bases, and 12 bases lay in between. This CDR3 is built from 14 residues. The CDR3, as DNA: TGTGCCAGCAGCCAAGCGGGTGGCAGCGATGGCTACACCTTC. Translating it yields CASSQAGGSDGYTF.

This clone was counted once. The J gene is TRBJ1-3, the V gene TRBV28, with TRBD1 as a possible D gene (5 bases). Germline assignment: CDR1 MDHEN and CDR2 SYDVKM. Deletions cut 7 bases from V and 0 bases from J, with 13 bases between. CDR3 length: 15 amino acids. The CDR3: CASTPGDLSGNTIYF. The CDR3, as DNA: TGTGCCAGCACCCCGGGGGACCTCTCTGGAAACACCATATATTTT.

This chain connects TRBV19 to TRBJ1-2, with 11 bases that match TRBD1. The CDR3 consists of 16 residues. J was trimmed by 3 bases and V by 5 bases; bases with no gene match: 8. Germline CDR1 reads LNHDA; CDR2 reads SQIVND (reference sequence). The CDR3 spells CASSLERTGGYYGYTF. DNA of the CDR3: TGTGCCAGTAGTTTGGAAAGGACAGGGGGCTACTATGGCTACACCTTC.

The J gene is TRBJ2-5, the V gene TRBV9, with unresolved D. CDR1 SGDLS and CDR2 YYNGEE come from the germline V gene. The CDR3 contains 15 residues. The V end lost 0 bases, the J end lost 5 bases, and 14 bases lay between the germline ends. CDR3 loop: CASSVVGSFYETQYF. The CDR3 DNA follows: TGTGCCAGCAGCGTAGTGGGCAGTTTCTACGAGACCCAGTACTTC.

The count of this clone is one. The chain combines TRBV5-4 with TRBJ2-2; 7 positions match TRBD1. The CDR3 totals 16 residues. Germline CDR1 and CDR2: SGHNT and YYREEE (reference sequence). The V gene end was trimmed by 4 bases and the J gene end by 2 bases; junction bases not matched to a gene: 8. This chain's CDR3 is CASSPPGQINTGELFF. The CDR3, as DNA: TGTGCCAGCAGCCCCCCGGGACAGATAAACACCGGGGAGCTGTTTTTT.

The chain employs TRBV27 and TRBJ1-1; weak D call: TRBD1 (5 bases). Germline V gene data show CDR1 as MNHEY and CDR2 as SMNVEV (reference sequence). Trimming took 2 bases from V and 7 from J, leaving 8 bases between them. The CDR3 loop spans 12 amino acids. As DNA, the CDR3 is TGTGCCAGCAGTTTAGGGAGGGGTGAAGCTTTCTTT. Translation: CASSLGRGEAFF.

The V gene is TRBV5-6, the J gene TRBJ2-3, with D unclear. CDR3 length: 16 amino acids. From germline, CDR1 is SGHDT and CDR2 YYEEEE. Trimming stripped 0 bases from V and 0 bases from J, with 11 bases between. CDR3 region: CASSLGSSPSTDTQYF. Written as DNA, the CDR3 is TGTGCCAGCAGCTTGGGAAGTAGTCCTAGCACAGATACGCAGTATTTT.

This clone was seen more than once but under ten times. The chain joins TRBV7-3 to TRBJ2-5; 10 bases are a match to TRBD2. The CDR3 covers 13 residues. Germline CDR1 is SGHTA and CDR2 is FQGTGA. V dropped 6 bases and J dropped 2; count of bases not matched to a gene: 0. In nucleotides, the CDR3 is TGTGCCAGCAGACTAGCGGGGCAAGAGACCCAGTACTTC. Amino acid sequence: CASRLAGQETQYF.

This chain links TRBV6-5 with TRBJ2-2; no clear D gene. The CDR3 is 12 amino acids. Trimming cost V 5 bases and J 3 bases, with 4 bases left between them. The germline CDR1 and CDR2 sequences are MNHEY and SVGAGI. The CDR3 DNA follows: TGTGCCAGCAGTCCAGACACCGGGGAGCTGTTTTTT. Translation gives CASSPDTGELFF.

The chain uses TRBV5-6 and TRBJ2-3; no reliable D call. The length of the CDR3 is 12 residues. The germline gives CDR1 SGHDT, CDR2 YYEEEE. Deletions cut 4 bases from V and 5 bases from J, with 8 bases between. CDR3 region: CASSAYLDTQYF. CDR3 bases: TGTGCCAGCAGCGCCTACTTAGATACGCAGTATTTT. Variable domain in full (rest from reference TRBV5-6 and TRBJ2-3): DAGVTQSPTHLIKTRGQQVTLRCSPKSGHDTVSWYQQALGQGPQFIFQYYEEEERQRGNFPDRFSGHQFPNYSSELNVNALLLGDSALYLCASSAYLDTQYFGPGTRLTVL.

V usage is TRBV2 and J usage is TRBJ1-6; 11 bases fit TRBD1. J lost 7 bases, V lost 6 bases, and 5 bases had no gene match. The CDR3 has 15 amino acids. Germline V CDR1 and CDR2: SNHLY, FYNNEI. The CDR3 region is CASSPGQGGNSPLHF. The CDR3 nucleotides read TGTGCCAGCAGCCCGGGACAGGGGGGAAATTCACCCCTCCACTTT.

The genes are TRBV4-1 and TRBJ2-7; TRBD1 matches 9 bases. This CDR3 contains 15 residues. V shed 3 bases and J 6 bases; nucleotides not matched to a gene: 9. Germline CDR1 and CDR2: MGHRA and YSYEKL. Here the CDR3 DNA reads TGCGCCAGCAGCCAGCGACAGGGGGATTTCGGCGAGCAGTACTTC. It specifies CASSQRQGDFGEQYF.

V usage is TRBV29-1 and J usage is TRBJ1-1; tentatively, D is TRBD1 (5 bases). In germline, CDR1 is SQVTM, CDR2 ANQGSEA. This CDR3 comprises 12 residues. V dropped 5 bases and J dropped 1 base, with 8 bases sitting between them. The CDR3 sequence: CSVSRANTEAFF. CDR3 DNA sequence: TGCAGCGTTTCCAGGGCGAACACTGAAGCTTTCTTT. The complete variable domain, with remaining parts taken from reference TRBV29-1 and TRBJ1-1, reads SAVISQKPSRDICQRGTSLTIQCQVDSQVTMMFWYRQQPGQSLTLIATANQGSEATYESGFVIDKFPISRPNLTFSTLTVSNMSPEDSSIYLCSVSRANTEAFFGQGTRLTVV.

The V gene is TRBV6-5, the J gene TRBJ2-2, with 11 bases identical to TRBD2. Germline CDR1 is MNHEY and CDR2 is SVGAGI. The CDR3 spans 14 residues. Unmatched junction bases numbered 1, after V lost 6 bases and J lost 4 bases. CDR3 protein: CASRGLAGTGELFF. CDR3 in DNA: TGTGCCAGCAGAGGACTAGCGGGCACCGGGGAGCTGTTTTTT.

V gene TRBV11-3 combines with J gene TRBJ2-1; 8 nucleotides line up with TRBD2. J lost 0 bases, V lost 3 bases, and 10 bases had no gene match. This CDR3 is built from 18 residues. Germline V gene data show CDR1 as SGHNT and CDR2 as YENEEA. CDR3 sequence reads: CASSFGAGGPSSYNEQFF. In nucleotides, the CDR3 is TGTGCCAGCAGCTTCGGCGCGGGAGGCCCCAGCTCCTACAATGAGCAGTTCTTC.

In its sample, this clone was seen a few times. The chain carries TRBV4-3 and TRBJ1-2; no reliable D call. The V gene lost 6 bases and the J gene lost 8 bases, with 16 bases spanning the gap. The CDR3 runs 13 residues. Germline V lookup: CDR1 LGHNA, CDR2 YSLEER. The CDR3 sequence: CASSEVGSRGYTF. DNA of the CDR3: TGCGCCAGCAGTGAAGTGGGCTCAAGGGGCTACACCTTC.